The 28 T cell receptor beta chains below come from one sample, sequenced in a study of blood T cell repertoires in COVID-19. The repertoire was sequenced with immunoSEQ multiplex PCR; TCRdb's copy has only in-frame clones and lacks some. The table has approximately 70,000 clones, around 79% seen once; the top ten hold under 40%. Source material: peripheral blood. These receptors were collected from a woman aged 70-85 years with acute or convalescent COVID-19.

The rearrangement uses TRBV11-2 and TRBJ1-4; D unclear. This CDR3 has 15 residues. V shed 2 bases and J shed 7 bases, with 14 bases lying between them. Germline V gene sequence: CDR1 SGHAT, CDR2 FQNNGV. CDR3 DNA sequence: TGTGCCAGCAGCTTAAACGAGGGTAGTGGTGAAAAACTGTTTTTT. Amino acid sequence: CASSLNEGSGEKLFF.

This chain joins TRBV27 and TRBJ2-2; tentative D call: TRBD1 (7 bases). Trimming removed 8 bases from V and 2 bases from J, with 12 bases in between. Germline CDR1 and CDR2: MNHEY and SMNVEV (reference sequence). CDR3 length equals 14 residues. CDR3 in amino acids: CASGGTVNTGELFF. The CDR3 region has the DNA TGTGCCAGCGGGGGGACAGTCAACACCGGGGAGCTGTTTTTT.

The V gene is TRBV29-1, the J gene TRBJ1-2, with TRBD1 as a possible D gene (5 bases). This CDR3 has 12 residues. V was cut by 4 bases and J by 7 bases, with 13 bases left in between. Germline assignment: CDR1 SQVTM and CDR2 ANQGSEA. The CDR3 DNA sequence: TGCAGCGTTGTTCAAACAGGCTCTGGCTACACCTTC. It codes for CSVVQTGSGYTF.

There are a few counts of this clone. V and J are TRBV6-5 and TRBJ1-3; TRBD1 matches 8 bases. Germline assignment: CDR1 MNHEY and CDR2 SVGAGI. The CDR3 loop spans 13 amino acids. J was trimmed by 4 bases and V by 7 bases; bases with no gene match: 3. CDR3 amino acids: CASISGGGNTIYF. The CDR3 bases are TGTGCCAGCATCTCAGGGGGCGGAAACACCATATATTTT.

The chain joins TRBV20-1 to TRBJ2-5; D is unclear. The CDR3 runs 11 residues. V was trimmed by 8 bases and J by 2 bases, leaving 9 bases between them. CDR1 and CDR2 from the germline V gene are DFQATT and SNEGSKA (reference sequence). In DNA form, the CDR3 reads TGCAGTAGCTTACAGCAAGAGACCCAGTACTTC. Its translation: CSSLQQETQYF.

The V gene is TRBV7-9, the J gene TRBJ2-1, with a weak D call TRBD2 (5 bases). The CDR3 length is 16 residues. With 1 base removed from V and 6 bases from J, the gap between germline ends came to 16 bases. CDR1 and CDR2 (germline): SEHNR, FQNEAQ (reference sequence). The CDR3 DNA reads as TGTGCCAGCAGCTTAGTCGGACTCCACTTGGGCAATGAGCAGTTCTTC. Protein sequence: CASSLVGLHLGNEQFF.

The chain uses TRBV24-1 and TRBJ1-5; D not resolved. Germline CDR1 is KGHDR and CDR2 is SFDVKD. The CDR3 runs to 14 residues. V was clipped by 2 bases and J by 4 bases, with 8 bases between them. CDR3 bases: TGTGCCACCAGTGATTCTGCCGGGAATCAGCCCCAGCATTTT. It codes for CATSDSAGNQPQHF.

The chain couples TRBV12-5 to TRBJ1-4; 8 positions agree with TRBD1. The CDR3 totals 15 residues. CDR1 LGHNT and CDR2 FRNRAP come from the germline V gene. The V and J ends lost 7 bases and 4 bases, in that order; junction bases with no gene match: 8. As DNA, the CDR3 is TGTGCTAGTGCTTTCGACAGGGGCGGTAATGAAAAACTGTTTTTT. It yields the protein CASAFDRGGNEKLFF.

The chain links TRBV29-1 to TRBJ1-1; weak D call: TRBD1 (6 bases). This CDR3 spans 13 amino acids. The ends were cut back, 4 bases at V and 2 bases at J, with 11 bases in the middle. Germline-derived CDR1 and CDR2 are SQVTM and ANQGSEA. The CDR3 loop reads CSVAWGQNTEAFF. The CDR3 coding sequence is TGCAGCGTTGCGTGGGGGCAAAACACTGAAGCTTTCTTT.

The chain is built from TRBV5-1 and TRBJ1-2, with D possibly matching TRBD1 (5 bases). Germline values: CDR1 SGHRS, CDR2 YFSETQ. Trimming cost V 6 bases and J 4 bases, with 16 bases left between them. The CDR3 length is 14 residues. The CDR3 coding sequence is TGCGCCAGCAACTCCGGGACTGGACCCTATGGCTACACCTTC. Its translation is CASNSGTGPYGYTF.

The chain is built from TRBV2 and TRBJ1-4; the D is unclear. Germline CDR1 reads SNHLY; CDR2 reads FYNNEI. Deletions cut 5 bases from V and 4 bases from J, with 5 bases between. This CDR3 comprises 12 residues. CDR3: CASSSRNEKLFF. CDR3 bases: TGTGCCAGCAGTTCTCGTAATGAAAAACTGTTTTTT.

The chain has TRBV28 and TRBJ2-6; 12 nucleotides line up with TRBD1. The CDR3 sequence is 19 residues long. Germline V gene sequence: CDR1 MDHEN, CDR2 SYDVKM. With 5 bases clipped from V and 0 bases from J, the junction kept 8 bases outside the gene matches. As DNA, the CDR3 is TGTGCCAGCAGTCTAAGAGGGACAGGGGGCTACTCTGGGGCCAACGTCCTGACTTTC. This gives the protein CASSLRGTGGYSGANVLTF.

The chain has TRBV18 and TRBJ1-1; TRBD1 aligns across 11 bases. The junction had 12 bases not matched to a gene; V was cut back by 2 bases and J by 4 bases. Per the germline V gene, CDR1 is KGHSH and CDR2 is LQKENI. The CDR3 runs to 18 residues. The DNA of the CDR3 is TGTGCCAGCTCACCAGCCCCCGGACAGGGGGCTTTGGGCACTGAAGCTTTCTTT. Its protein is CASSPAPGQGALGTEAFF.

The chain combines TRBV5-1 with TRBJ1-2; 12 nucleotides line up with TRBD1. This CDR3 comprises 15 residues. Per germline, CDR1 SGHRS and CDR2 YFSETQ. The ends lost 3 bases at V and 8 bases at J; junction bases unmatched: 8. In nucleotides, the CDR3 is TGCGCCAGCAGCTGGGGCTCCGGGACAGGGGGCGGCTACACCTTC. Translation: CASSWGSGTGGGYTF.

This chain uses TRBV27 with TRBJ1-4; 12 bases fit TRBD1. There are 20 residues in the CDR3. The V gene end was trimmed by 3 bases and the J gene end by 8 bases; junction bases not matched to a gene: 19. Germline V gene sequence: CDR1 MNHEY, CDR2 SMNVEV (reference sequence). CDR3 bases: TGTGCCAGCAGTTTTTCTCGATACGGGACAGGGGGCGAAAACAGGGAAAAACTGTTTTTT. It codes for CASSFSRYGTGGENREKLFF.

CDR3 loop: CASSVDRAVYSNQPQHF. CDR3 coding DNA: TGTGCCAGCAGCGTGGACAGGGCCGTATATAGCAATCAGCCCCAGCATTTT. V and J are TRBV7-8 and TRBJ1-5; 8 bases align to TRBD1. The CDR3 runs 17 residues. V lost 5 bases and J lost 0; bases outside the gene matches: 9. CDR1 SGHVS and CDR2 FQNEAQ come from the germline V gene.

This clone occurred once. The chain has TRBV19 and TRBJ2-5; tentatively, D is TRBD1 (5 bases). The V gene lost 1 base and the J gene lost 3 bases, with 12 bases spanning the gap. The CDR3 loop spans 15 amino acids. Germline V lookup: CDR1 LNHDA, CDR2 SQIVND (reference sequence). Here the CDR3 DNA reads TGTGCCAGTAGTATAGGGGGCGGTCGGAAAGAGACCCAGTACTTC. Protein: CASSIGGGRKETQYF.

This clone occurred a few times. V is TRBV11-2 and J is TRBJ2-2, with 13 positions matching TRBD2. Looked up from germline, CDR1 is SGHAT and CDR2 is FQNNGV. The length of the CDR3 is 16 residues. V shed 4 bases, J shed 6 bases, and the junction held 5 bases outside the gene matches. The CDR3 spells CASSYGLAGDAGELFF. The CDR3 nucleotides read TGTGCCAGCAGCTACGGACTAGCGGGAGACGCCGGGGAGCTGTTTTTT.

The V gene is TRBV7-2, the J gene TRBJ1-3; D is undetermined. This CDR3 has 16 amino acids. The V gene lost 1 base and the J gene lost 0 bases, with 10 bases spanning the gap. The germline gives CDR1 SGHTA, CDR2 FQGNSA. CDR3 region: CASSLESTASGNTIYF. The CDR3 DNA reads TGTGCCAGCAGCTTAGAAAGTACAGCCTCTGGAAACACCATATATTTT.

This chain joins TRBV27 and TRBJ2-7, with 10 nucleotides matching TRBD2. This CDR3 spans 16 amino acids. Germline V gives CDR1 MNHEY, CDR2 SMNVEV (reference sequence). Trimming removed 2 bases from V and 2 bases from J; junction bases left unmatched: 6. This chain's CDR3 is CASSLGMLAGAYEQYF. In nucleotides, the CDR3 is TGTGCCAGCAGTTTAGGTATGCTAGCGGGAGCCTACGAGCAGTACTTC.

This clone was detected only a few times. Here the CDR3 DNA reads TGTGCCAGCAGATTTCTGGGACAGGGTAACACTGAAGCTTTCTTT. Protein product: CASRFLGQGNTEAFF. V is TRBV5-8 and J is TRBJ1-1; 9 bases are a match to TRBD1. The germline gives CDR1 SGHTS, CDR2 YDEGEE. V lost 5 bases to trimming and J lost 2 bases; unmatched junction nucleotides: 7. The CDR3 spans 15 residues.

CDR3: CASTPYMGNSPLHF. The CDR3 DNA reads TGTGCCAGCACCCCCTATATGGGCAATTCACCCCTCCACTTT. The chain employs TRBV7-2 and TRBJ1-6, with D uncertain. The CDR3 sequence is 14 residues long. Trimming left V 7 bases short and J 7 bases short, with 14 bases between. The germline gives CDR1 SGHTA, CDR2 FQGNSA.

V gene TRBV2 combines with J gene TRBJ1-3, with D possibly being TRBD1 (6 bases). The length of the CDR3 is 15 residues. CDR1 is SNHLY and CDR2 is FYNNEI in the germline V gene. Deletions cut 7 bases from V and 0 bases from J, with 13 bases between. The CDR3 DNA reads TGTGCCAGCAACCGTCAGGGGAACTCTGGAAACACCATATATTTT. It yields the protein CASNRQGNSGNTIYF.

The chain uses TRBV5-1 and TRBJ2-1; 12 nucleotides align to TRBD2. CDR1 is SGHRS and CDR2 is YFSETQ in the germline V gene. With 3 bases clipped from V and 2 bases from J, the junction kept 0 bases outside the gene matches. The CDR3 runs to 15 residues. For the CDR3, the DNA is TGCGCCAGCAGCTGGACTAGCGGGACCTACAATGAGCAGTTCTTC. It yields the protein CASSWTSGTYNEQFF.

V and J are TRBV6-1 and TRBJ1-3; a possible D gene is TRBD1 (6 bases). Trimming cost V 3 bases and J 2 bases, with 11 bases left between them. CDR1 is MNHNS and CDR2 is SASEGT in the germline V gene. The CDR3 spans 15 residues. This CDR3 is CASSEGGGPGNTIYF. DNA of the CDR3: TGTGCCAGCAGTGAGGGGGGGGGCCCTGGAAACACCATATATTTT.

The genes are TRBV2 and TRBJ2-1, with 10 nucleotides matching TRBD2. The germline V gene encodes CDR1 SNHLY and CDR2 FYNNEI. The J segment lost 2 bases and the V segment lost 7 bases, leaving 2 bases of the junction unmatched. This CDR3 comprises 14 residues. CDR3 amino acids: CASTLAGAYNEQFF. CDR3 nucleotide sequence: TGTGCCAGCACGCTAGCGGGAGCCTACAATGAGCAGTTCTTC.

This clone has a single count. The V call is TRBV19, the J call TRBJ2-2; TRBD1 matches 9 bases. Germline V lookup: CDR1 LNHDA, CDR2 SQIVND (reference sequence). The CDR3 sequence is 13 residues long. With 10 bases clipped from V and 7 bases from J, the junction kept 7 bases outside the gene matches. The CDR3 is CATTGQGYGELFF. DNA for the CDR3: TGTGCCACAACCGGACAGGGGTACGGGGAGCTGTTTTTT.

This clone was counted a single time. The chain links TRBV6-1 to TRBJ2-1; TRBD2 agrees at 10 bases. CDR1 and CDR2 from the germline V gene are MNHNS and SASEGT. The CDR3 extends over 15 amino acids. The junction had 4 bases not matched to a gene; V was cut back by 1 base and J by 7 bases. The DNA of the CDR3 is TGTGCCAGCAGTGAAGGAGCGGGGGGGCGAAATGAGCAGTTCTTC. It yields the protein CASSEGAGGRNEQFF.